These 16 T cell receptor beta chains share one sample of origin, sequenced in a study of blood T cell repertoires in COVID-19. Assay used: immunoSEQ multiplex PCR; TCRdb lists only in-frame clones, some missing. This repertoire shows about 69,000 clones, around 87% found once; its top ten account for 16%. Sequenced input: peripheral blood. These receptors were obtained from a man in his forties with COVID-19, enrolled during active disease.

Only one count was recorded for this clone. The chain uses TRBV29-1 and TRBJ1-2; a possible D gene is TRBD1 (6 bases). The CDR3 length is 13 residues. Germline CDR1 is SQVTM and CDR2 is ANQGSEA. Trimming cost V 2 bases and J 5 bases, with 12 bases left between them. In nucleotides, the CDR3 is TGCAGCGTTGAAAACAGGGATCGGTATGGCTACACCTTC. Translation gives CSVENRDRYGYTF. Using reference TRBV29-1 and TRBJ1-2 for the parts outside the CDR3, the full variable domain is SAVISQKPSRDICQRGTSLTIQCQVDSQVTMMFWYRQQPGQSLTLIATANQGSEATYESGFVIDKFPISRPNLTFSTLTVSNMSPEDSSIYLCSVENRDRYGYTFGSGTRLTVV.

V usage is TRBV18 and J usage is TRBJ2-2, with D hard to call. Trimming took 0 bases from V and 9 from J, leaving 11 bases between them. This CDR3 is 14 amino acids long. Germline V gene data show CDR1 as KGHSH and CDR2 as LQKENI. The CDR3 is CASSPPTVTRELFF. The CDR3 region has the DNA TGTGCCAGCTCACCACCTACCGTCACAAGGGAGCTGTTTTTT.

The count of this clone is one. The chain uses TRBV9 and TRBJ1-1; D possibly corresponds to TRBD1 (6 bases). V lost 2 bases to trimming and J lost 5 bases, with 13 bases between them. CDR3 size: 14 residues. Germline V gene data show CDR1 as SGDLS and CDR2 as YYNGEE. The CDR3 loop reads CASSVDSEGTEAFF. The DNA of the CDR3 is TGTGCCAGCAGCGTGGACAGCGAGGGAACTGAAGCTTTCTTT. The variable domain in full, with the rest retrieved from reference TRBV9 and TRBJ1-1, is DSGVTQTPKHLITATGQRVTLRCSPRSGDLSVYWYQQSLDQGLQFLIQYYNGEERAKGNILERFSAQQFPDLHSELNLSSLELGDSALYFCASSVDSEGTEAFFGQGTRLTVV.

The rearrangement links TRBV6-5 to TRBJ2-5; possibly TRBD2 for D (5 bases). CDR1 and CDR2 from the germline V gene are MNHEY and SVGAGI. Trimming shortened V by 0 bases and J by 5 bases, and 16 bases separated the two germline ends. The CDR3 covers 16 residues. CDR3 amino acids: CASSYSFPLTGETQYF. The CDR3 nucleotides are TGTGCCAGCAGTTACTCGTTTCCGCTCACGGGGGAGACCCAGTACTTC.

V and J are TRBV6-6 and TRBJ2-5; 8 bases fit TRBD1. V shed 7 bases, J shed 4 bases, and the junction held 14 bases outside the gene matches. The CDR3 is made up of 16 amino acids. Per the germline V gene, CDR1 is MNHNY and CDR2 is SVGAGI (reference sequence). Here the CDR3 DNA reads TGTGCCAGCAAAAAACGACAGGGGATGTTTATAGAGACCCAGTACTTC. Translation: CASKKRQGMFIETQYF.

The V and J genes are TRBV6-5 and TRBJ1-1; no reliable D call. V lost 6 bases to trimming and J lost 3 bases, with 11 bases between them. The germline V gene encodes CDR1 MNHEY and CDR2 SVGAGI. This CDR3 contains 13 residues. This CDR3 is CASSVLSDTEAFF. The CDR3 DNA reads TGTGCCAGCAGCGTTCTCTCGGACACTGAAGCTTTCTTT.

This chain connects TRBV19 to TRBJ2-6; the D gene is possibly TRBD2 (6 bases). CDR1 and CDR2 (germline): LNHDA, SQIVND (reference sequence). This CDR3 region has 17 residues. Trimming pared 8 bases from V and 0 bases from J, leaving 17 bases between. The CDR3, as DNA: TGTGCCAGTCGGACCCAGGGACTGGCCTCTGGGGCCAACGTCCTGACTTTC. Translating gives CASRTQGLASGANVLTF.

This clone has just a few counts. The chain joins TRBV28 to TRBJ1-6; D call uncertain. With 5 bases removed from V and 6 bases from J, the gap between germline ends came to 8 bases. Germline lookup yields CDR1 MDHEN and CDR2 SYDVKM. The CDR3 contains 13 residues. The CDR3 loop reads CASSPWANSPLHF. The CDR3 coding sequence is TGTGCCAGCAGTCCATGGGCTAATTCACCCCTCCACTTT.

This chain uses TRBV19 with TRBJ1-5; a weak D match, TRBD1 (5 bases). Trimming stripped 7 bases from V and 6 bases from J, with 13 bases between. The CDR3 is made up of 13 amino acids. The germline gives CDR1 LNHDA, CDR2 SQIVND (reference sequence). The CDR3 protein is CASIPQGGQPQHF. CDR3 bases: TGTGCCAGTATTCCCCAGGGAGGTCAGCCCCAGCATTTT.

The chain uses TRBV4-2 and TRBJ2-7, with D possibly being TRBD1 (5 bases). Between the trimmed V and J ends, which lost 1 base and 3 bases, there was a span of 19 bases. CDR3 size: 17 residues. Germline lookup yields CDR1 LGHNA and CDR2 YNFKEQ. CDR3 coding DNA: TGTGCCAGCAGCCAAGGTGCTCTGATAGGGGTCCACTACGAGCAGTACTTC. This gives the protein CASSQGALIGVHYEQYF.

Remarks on this clone: Germline is not matched at one junction end, which may reflect a read error. This rearrangement joins TRBV20-1 to TRBJ2-7; the D gene is possibly TRBD1 (6 bases). CDR3 size: 11 residues. Germline CDR1 is DFQATT and CDR2 is SNEGSKA (reference sequence). The CDR3 region is CSAREGARGVF. DNA for the CDR3: TGCAGTGCTAGAGAGGGGGCCAGGGGAGTTTTC.

The J gene is TRBJ1-6, the V gene TRBV7-9; D gene unclear. The CDR3 has 15 residues. Germline V gives CDR1 SEHNR, CDR2 FQNEAQ (reference sequence). V was cut by 2 bases and J by 6 bases, with 11 bases left in between. CDR3 sequence: CASSLNPAGNSPLHF. DNA of the CDR3: TGTGCCAGCAGCTTAAACCCGGCAGGTAATTCACCCCTCCACTTT.

V gene TRBV12-3 or TRBV12-4 combines with J gene TRBJ1-6; D perhaps matches TRBD1 (6 bases). V lost 10 bases and J 7 bases, leaving 11 bases between the germline ends. The CDR3 is 12 amino acids. The CDR3 loop is CATRGNNSPLHF. The DNA of the CDR3 is TGTGCCACCAGGGGCAACAATTCACCCCTCCACTTT.

CDR3 nucleotide sequence: TGTGCCAGCAGCATTCAGGGTAGCATGAACACTGAAGCTTTCTTT. It codes for CASSIQGSMNTEAFF. V is TRBV21-1 and J is TRBJ1-1; the table names TRBD1, a call not compared with the DNA. TRBV21-1 is flagged as a pseudogene. This CDR3 contains 15 residues.

V gene TRBV2 combines with J gene TRBJ1-6, with TRBD1 matching 11 bases. This CDR3 region has 15 residues. Per germline, CDR1 SNHLY and CDR2 FYNNEI. The J segment lost 7 bases and the V segment lost 6 bases, leaving 5 bases of the junction unmatched. The CDR3 here is CASRPGQGANSPLHF. CDR3 nucleotides: TGTGCCAGCAGACCCGGACAGGGGGCGAATTCACCCCTCCACTTT.

V gene TRBV6-5 combines with J gene TRBJ1-6; D is unresolved. This CDR3 contains 13 residues. Per germline, CDR1 MNHEY and CDR2 SVGAGI. V was clipped by 8 bases and J by 5 bases, with 10 bases between them. CDR3 sequence: CASHPRDNSPLHF. As DNA, the CDR3 is TGTGCCAGCCACCCGAGAGATAATTCACCCCTCCACTTT.